This paragraph covers one T cell receptor beta chain sequence. The data were obtained in a study of CD8 T cells in Susac syndrome. Germline CDR1 is LNHDA and CDR2 is SQIVND (reference sequence). With 5 bases clipped from V and 3 bases from J, the junction kept 6 bases outside the gene matches. CDR3 length equals 15 residues. Those who served as multiple sclerosis controls were treatment-naive patients with stable or active relapsing-remitting disease. RNA was extracted with the RNeasy kit, and a quantity of roughly 0.5 to 1 ug was reverse transcribed using random hexamers. The authors amplified TCR beta CDR3 across 54 Vbeta and 13 Jbeta using immunoSEQ multiplex PCR. TCRdb reanalysed the immunoSEQ multiplex PCR reads using MiXCR and keeps one entry per CDR3 protein. The repertoire consists of 300,000 or so distinct CDR3 sequences, with approximately 90% occurring once and the leading ten covering less than 0.08%.

This chain links TRBV19 with TRBJ2-7, with 11 positions matching TRBD2. Sequenced input: CD4+ T cells from PBMCs. This clonotype originated in a human donor with multiple sclerosis. CDR3 nucleotides: TGTGCCAGTAGTCCGGGGACTAGCGGATACTACGAGCAGTACTTC. It translates to CASSPGTSGYYEQYF.